This is a list of T cell receptor beta chains from one sample in a study of T cell repertoires in aging, cancer and after chemotherapy. TCRdb reanalysed the multiplex PCR reads using MiXCR and keeps one entry per CDR3 protein. The table shows around 13,000 distinct CDR3 sequences, with 28% occurring only once. Sample: blood. The source is a human donor with a blood cancer. CDR3s include the opening cysteine and the closing phenylalanine or tryptophan. The order of the fields is J gene, V gene, D gene, clone size, CDR3 protein, CDR3 DNA. A D gene is named only where the DNA matches it firmly. Rows may omit the clone size; those that give it use once, few, many or a size class.

j_call: TRBJ2-1; v_call: TRBV21-1; d_call: NA; clone_size: NA; cdr3_aa: CASSKALLKGEDEQFF; cdr3_nt: TGTGCCAGCAGCAAAGCGCTTTTAAAGGGTGAAGATGAGCAGTTCTTC
j_call: TRBJ2-2; v_call: TRBV7-6; d_call: TRBD2; clone_size: NA; cdr3_aa: CASSHRTQAGTGELFF; cdr3_nt: TGTGCTAGCAGTCACCGGACTCAAGCGGGGACCGGGGAGCTGTTTTTT
j_call: TRBJ2-6; v_call: TRBV4-3; d_call: NA; clone_size: NA; cdr3_aa: CASSQVLEFLGSGANVLTF; cdr3_nt: TGCGCCAGCAGCCAAGTTCTCGAGTTCCTTGGGTCTGGGGCCAACGTCCTGACTTTC
j_call: TRBJ2-3; v_call: TRBV11-2; d_call: TRBD2; clone_size: NA; cdr3_aa: CASSVVGSGGAGDTQYF; cdr3_nt: TGTGCCAGCAGCGTAGTGGGTAGCGGGGGGGCCGGGGATACGCAGTATTTT
j_call: TRBJ2-5; v_call: TRBV12-3/TRBV12-4; d_call: NA; clone_size: medium-sized; cdr3_aa: CASRDGRARGETQYF; cdr3_nt: TGTGCCAGCAGGGATGGAAGGGCGAGGGGAGAGACCCAGTACTTC
j_call: TRBJ1-6; v_call: TRBV6-5; d_call: NA; clone_size: medium-sized; cdr3_aa: CASSYSQGSSPLHF; cdr3_nt: TGTGCCAGCAGTTACTCCCAGGGTAGCTCACCCCTCCACTTT
j_call: TRBJ2-4; v_call: TRBV4-3; d_call: NA; clone_size: NA; cdr3_aa: CASSYGASDLQNIQYF; cdr3_nt: TGCGCCAGCAGCTACGGGGCTAGCGACTTACAAAACATTCAGTACTTC
j_call: TRBJ1-3; v_call: TRBV5-5; d_call: NA; clone_size: many; cdr3_aa: CASSLLQGSGNTIYF; cdr3_nt: TGTGCCAGCAGCTTGCTCCAGGGGTCTGGAAACACCATATATTTT
j_call: TRBJ2-1; v_call: TRBV24-1; d_call: NA; clone_size: few; cdr3_aa: CATSDIGPGLEWTQFF; cdr3_nt: TGTGCCACCAGTGATATTGGGCCGGGGTTGGAGTGGACGCAGTTCTTC
j_call: TRBJ1-6; v_call: TRBV29-1; d_call: NA; clone_size: medium-sized; cdr3_aa: CSVGQGLGSPLHF; cdr3_nt: TGCAGCGTTGGGCAGGGTCTTGGTTCACCCCTCCACTTT
j_call: TRBJ2-7; v_call: TRBV5-4; d_call: TRBD2; clone_size: few; cdr3_aa: CASRMGISGGYEQYF; cdr3_nt: TGTGCCAGCAGAATGGGTATTAGCGGGGGCTACGAGCAGTACTTC
j_call: TRBJ2-5; v_call: TRBV20-1; d_call: TRBD1; clone_size: once; cdr3_aa: CSARWDRETQYF; cdr3_nt: TGCAGTGCTAGATGGGACAGAGAGACCCAGTACTTC
j_call: TRBJ2-3; v_call: TRBV6-6; d_call: NA; clone_size: medium-sized; cdr3_aa: CASRSPGRTDTQYF; cdr3_nt: TGTGCCAGCAGGTCCCCTGGGAGGACGGATACGCAGTATTTT
j_call: TRBJ1-2; v_call: TRBV15; d_call: NA; clone_size: few; cdr3_aa: CATSRGPQEGYGYTF; cdr3_nt: TGTGCCACCAGCAGGGGACCGCAAGAGGGTTATGGCTACACCTTC
j_call: TRBJ2-2; v_call: TRBV4-3; d_call: NA; clone_size: few; cdr3_aa: CASSQPGKGNTGELFF; cdr3_nt: TGCGCCAGCAGCCAACCGGGGAAGGGTAACACCGGGGAGCTGTTTTTT
j_call: TRBJ2-1; v_call: TRBV12-3/TRBV12-4; d_call: TRBD2; clone_size: few; cdr3_aa: CASSQGLAAYNEQFF; cdr3_nt: TGTGCCAGCAGTCAAGGACTAGCGGCCTACAATGAGCAGTTCTTC
j_call: TRBJ2-3; v_call: TRBV11-1; d_call: TRBD2; clone_size: NA; cdr3_aa: CASSLVLAGGTDTQYF; cdr3_nt: TGTGCCAGCAGCTTGGTGTTAGCGGGAGGGACAGATACGCAGTATTTT
j_call: TRBJ2-5; v_call: TRBV24-1; d_call: TRBD2; clone_size: NA; cdr3_aa: CASSAGGGQYF; cdr3_nt: TGTGCCAGCAGTGCGGGGGGAGGGCAGTACTTC
j_call: TRBJ2-1; v_call: TRBV7-2; d_call: TRBD2; clone_size: NA; cdr3_aa: CASSLGLAVNEQFF; cdr3_nt: TGTGCCAGCAGCCTGGGACTAGCGGTCAATGAGCAGTTCTTC
j_call: TRBJ2-1; v_call: TRBV20-1; d_call: TRBD1; clone_size: NA; cdr3_aa: CSARWGQGNEQFF; cdr3_nt: TGCAGTGCTAGATGGGGACAGGGCAATGAGCAGTTCTTC
j_call: TRBJ2-7; v_call: TRBV7-9; d_call: NA; clone_size: NA; cdr3_aa: CASSSSGGHLEQYF; cdr3_nt: TGTGCCAGCAGCTCATCCGGGGGGCACCTCGAGCAGTACTTC
j_call: TRBJ2-1; v_call: TRBV5-4; d_call: TRBD2; clone_size: many; cdr3_aa: CASRSGTSGSIDNEQFF; cdr3_nt: TGTGCCAGCAGGTCCGGGACTAGCGGGAGTATTGACAATGAGCAGTTCTTC
j_call: TRBJ2-2; v_call: TRBV5-6; d_call: NA; clone_size: medium-sized; cdr3_aa: CASSLGRFGKNTGELFF; cdr3_nt: TGTGCCAGCAGCTTGGGCCGATTCGGCAAGAACACCGGGGAGCTGTTTTTT
j_call: TRBJ1-1; v_call: TRBV7-3; d_call: TRBD1; clone_size: NA; cdr3_aa: CASSSQGARGNTEAFF; cdr3_nt: TGTGCCAGCAGCTCACAGGGGGCCCGAGGGAACACTGAAGCTTTCTTT
j_call: TRBJ2-2; v_call: TRBV30; d_call: TRBD2; clone_size: few; cdr3_aa: CAWRDPIGGRFTGELFF; cdr3_nt: TGTGCCTGGAGGGACCCGATTGGCGGGAGATTTACCGGGGAGCTGTTTTTT
j_call: TRBJ2-4; v_call: TRBV24-1; d_call: NA; clone_size: NA; cdr3_aa: CATSEGGGAKNIQYF; cdr3_nt: TGTGCCACCAGTGAAGGTGGAGGGGCCAAAAACATTCAGTACTTC
j_call: TRBJ2-2; v_call: TRBV5-1; d_call: TRBD2; clone_size: NA; cdr3_aa: CASRGLAATGELFF; cdr3_nt: TGCGCCAGCAGAGGACTAGCGGCTACCGGGGAGCTGTTTTTT
j_call: TRBJ1-6; v_call: TRBV10-3; d_call: NA; clone_size: medium-sized; cdr3_aa: CAISESGNSNSPLHF; cdr3_nt: TGTGCCATCAGTGAGTCGGGAAACAGCAATTCACCCCTCCACTTT
j_call: TRBJ1-6; v_call: TRBV6-2/TRBV6-3; d_call: NA; clone_size: medium-sized; cdr3_aa: CASSYSQVMSSPLHF; cdr3_nt: TGTGCCAGCAGTTACTCACAGGTCATGAGTTCACCCCTCCACTTT
j_call: TRBJ1-2; v_call: TRBV7-9; d_call: TRBD1; clone_size: few; cdr3_aa: CASSLSGQGNYGYTF; cdr3_nt: TGTGCCAGCAGCTTATCGGGACAGGGTAACTATGGCTACACCTTC
j_call: TRBJ1-5; v_call: TRBV6-2/TRBV6-3; d_call: TRBD1; clone_size: many; cdr3_aa: CASSYAQGESQPQHF; cdr3_nt: TGTGCCAGCAGTTACGCACAGGGGGAAAGTCAGCCCCAGCATTTT
j_call: TRBJ2-1; v_call: TRBV5-4; d_call: TRBD2; clone_size: medium-sized; cdr3_aa: CASSQGLADNEQFF; cdr3_nt: TGTGCCAGCAGCCAAGGACTAGCGGACAATGAGCAGTTCTTC
j_call: TRBJ1-4; v_call: TRBV11-2; d_call: TRBD1; clone_size: NA; cdr3_aa: CASSLRDRGPLNEKLFF; cdr3_nt: TGTGCCAGCAGCTTACGGGACAGGGGACCATTAAATGAAAAACTGTTTTTT
j_call: TRBJ2-2; v_call: TRBV30; d_call: NA; clone_size: medium-sized; cdr3_aa: CAWSGRASTGELFF; cdr3_nt: TGTGCCTGGAGCGGCAGGGCCTCAACCGGGGAGCTGTTTTTT
j_call: TRBJ1-2; v_call: TRBV27; d_call: NA; clone_size: medium-sized; cdr3_aa: CASSSDLRGHYGYTF; cdr3_nt: TGTGCCAGCAGTTCTGACCTTCGGGGACACTATGGCTACACCTTC
j_call: TRBJ1-4; v_call: TRBV7-9; d_call: NA; clone_size: NA; cdr3_aa: CASRTNEKLFF; cdr3_nt: TGTGCCAGCAGGACTAATGAAAAACTGTTTTTT
j_call: TRBJ2-2; v_call: TRBV12-3/TRBV12-4; d_call: NA; clone_size: NA; cdr3_aa: CASSPGTLNTGELFF; cdr3_nt: TGTGCCAGCAGCCCCGGGACTTTGAACACCGGGGAGCTGTTTTTT
j_call: TRBJ1-2; v_call: TRBV27; d_call: TRBD1; clone_size: few; cdr3_aa: CASSFEGARGDSFYTF; cdr3_nt: TGTGCCAGCAGTTTTGAAGGCGCCAGGGGGGATAGTTTCTACACCTTC
j_call: TRBJ2-3; v_call: TRBV29-1; d_call: TRBD2; clone_size: medium-sized; cdr3_aa: CSVDREGGRSTDTQYF; cdr3_nt: TGCAGCGTTGACCGGGAGGGAGGGCGGAGCACAGATACGCAGTATTTT
j_call: TRBJ1-6; v_call: TRBV20-1; d_call: NA; clone_size: NA; cdr3_aa: CSASRGAGKRSYNSPLHF; cdr3_nt: TGCAGTGCTAGCCGAGGGGCGGGGAAGAGGTCCTATAATTCACCCCTCCACTTT
j_call: TRBJ2-5; v_call: TRBV5-1; d_call: NA; clone_size: NA; cdr3_aa: CASSLALGMDPQYF; cdr3_nt: TGCGCCAGCAGCTTGGCTCTTGGGATGGATCCCCAGTACTTC
j_call: TRBJ1-3; v_call: TRBV19; d_call: NA; clone_size: medium-sized; cdr3_aa: CASSIIGNTIYF; cdr3_nt: TGTGCCAGTAGTATAATTGGAAACACCATATATTTT
j_call: TRBJ2-1; v_call: TRBV29-1; d_call: TRBD2; clone_size: medium-sized; cdr3_aa: CSGGTSGTRNEQFF; cdr3_nt: TGCAGCGGAGGGACTAGCGGGACTCGCAATGAGCAGTTCTTC
j_call: TRBJ1-2; v_call: TRBV27; d_call: TRBD1; clone_size: few; cdr3_aa: CASRPGPGTGGFNYGYTF; cdr3_nt: TGTGCCAGCAGGCCTGGGCCCGGGACAGGGGGCTTTAACTATGGCTACACCTTC
j_call: TRBJ1-4; v_call: TRBV19; d_call: NA; clone_size: medium-sized; cdr3_aa: CASSGKGITTNEKLFF; cdr3_nt: TGTGCCAGTAGTGGGAAAGGAATAACAACTAATGAAAAACTGTTTTTT
j_call: TRBJ2-3; v_call: TRBV5-4; d_call: TRBD2; clone_size: medium-sized; cdr3_aa: CASSLPGGAVGDTQYF; cdr3_nt: TGTGCCAGCAGCCTACCCGGGGGGGCCGTGGGAGATACGCAGTATTTT
j_call: TRBJ1-1; v_call: TRBV5-1; d_call: NA; clone_size: NA; cdr3_aa: CASSLGQVTEAFF; cdr3_nt: TGCGCCAGCAGCTTGGGGCAGGTCACTGAAGCTTTCTTT
j_call: TRBJ2-6; v_call: TRBV20-1; d_call: NA; clone_size: once; cdr3_aa: CSASVRETGSGANVLTF; cdr3_nt: TGCAGTGCTAGTGTGCGAGAAACCGGCTCTGGGGCCAACGTCCTGACTTTC
j_call: TRBJ1-4; v_call: TRBV5-1; d_call: NA; clone_size: NA; cdr3_aa: CASSLGDLPPYEKLFF; cdr3_nt: TGCGCCAGCAGCTTGGGGGACCTGCCCCCCTATGAAAAACTGTTTTTT